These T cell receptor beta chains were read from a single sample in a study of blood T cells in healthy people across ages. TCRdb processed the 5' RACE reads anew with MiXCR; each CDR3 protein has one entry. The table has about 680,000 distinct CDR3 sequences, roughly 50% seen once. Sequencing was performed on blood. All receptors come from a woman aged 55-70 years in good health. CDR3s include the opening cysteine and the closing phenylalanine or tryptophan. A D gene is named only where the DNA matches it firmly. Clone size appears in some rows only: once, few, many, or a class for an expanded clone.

CSARDPLAGGRNEQFF,TGCAGTGCTAGAGACCCTCTAGCGGGAGGGAGAAATGAGCAGTTCTTC,TRBV20-1,TRBD2,few,TRBJ2-1
CASSWAANQPQHF,TGTGCCAGCAGCTGGGCAGCCAATCAGCCCCAGCATTTT,TRBV6-2/TRBV6-3,NA,NA,TRBJ1-5
CATSAGNYGYTF,TGTGCCACCAGCGCAGGGAACTATGGCTACACCTTC,TRBV15,NA,NA,TRBJ1-2
CASSSDFRLYERYF,TGTGCCAGCAGCTCGGACTTTCGCCTCTACGAGCGGTACTTC,TRBV7-2,NA,NA,TRBJ2-5
CASSMQAGDWVNEQYF,TGTGCCAGCAGCATGCAGGCGGGAGATTGGGTTAATGAGCAGTACTTC,TRBV9,TRBD2,few,TRBJ2-7
CASSPWTSGSRFPEQFF,TGTGCCAGCAGCCCCTGGACTAGCGGGAGCCGGTTCCCTGAGCAGTTCTTC,TRBV7-2,TRBD2,NA,TRBJ2-1
CASSQVGPSTEAFF,TGTGCCAGCAGCCAAGTCGGTCCGTCCACTGAAGCTTTCTTT,TRBV3-1,NA,NA,TRBJ1-1
CASRDQREGTDTQYF,TGTGCCAGCAGAGATCAGCGGGAGGGCACAGATACGCAGTATTTT,TRBV7-6,TRBD2,NA,TRBJ2-3
CATSDSSWGQRSNEQFF,TGTGCCACCAGTGATTCGAGTTGGGGACAGAGGTCCAATGAGCAGTTCTTC,TRBV24-1,TRBD1,few,TRBJ2-1
CASSPEGGTVNTGELFF,TGCGCCAGCAGCCCCGAGGGGGGGACAGTGAACACCGGGGAGCTGTTTTTT,TRBV5-1,NA,once,TRBJ2-2
CSAPRRDGEAFF,TGCAGTGCCCCGCGGAGGGACGGTGAAGCTTTCTTT,TRBV20-1,NA,NA,TRBJ1-1
CASSNRGRVNSPLHF,TGTGCCAGCAGCAACAGGGGGCGGGTTAATTCACCCCTCCACTTT,TRBV21-1,NA,NA,TRBJ1-6
CSASPLRARTAEKETQYF,TGCAGTGCTAGCCCCCTCAGGGCTAGGACAGCCGAGAAAGAGACCCAGTACTTC,TRBV20-1,NA,few,TRBJ2-5
CASSQDTRGTREQYF,TGTGCCAGCAGCCAAGATACCAGGGGAACGAGGGAGCAGTACTTC,TRBV3-1,NA,NA,TRBJ2-5
CASSLSFPPGTQYF,TGTGCCAGCAGTCTCTCATTTCCGCCGGGGACCCAGTACTTC,TRBV12-3/TRBV12-4,NA,few,TRBJ2-5
CASSQNTRNEQYF,TGCGCCAGCAGCCAAAATACTAGGAATGAGCAGTACTTC,TRBV4-3,NA,many,TRBJ2-7
CASSMGGTYSYEQYF,TGCGCCAGCAGCATGGGAGGCACCTACTCCTACGAGCAGTACTTC,TRBV5-1,NA,NA,TRBJ2-7
CSALGGYTQYF,TGCAGTGCGCTGGGGGGGTATACGCAGTATTTT,TRBV20-1,TRBD2,NA,TRBJ2-3
CASNPGQGNYNEQFF,TGTGCCAGCAACCCAGGACAGGGCAACTACAATGAGCAGTTCTTC,TRBV12-3/TRBV12-4,TRBD1,few,TRBJ2-1
CASSGAGATDTQYF,TGTGCCAGCAGCGGAGCGGGAGCAACAGATACGCAGTATTTT,TRBV9,TRBD2,NA,TRBJ2-3
CSARDSDTGYGYTF,TGCAGTGCTAGAGATTCGGACACCGGCTATGGCTACACCTTC,TRBV20-1,NA,few,TRBJ1-2
CASSPPGLPSVNTF,TGTGCCAGCAGCCCGCCAGGTTTACCCTCGGTGAACACCTTC,TRBV6-5,NA,NA,TRBJ1-2
CAISVTGNYNEQFF,TGTGCCATCAGTGTGACAGGGAACTACAATGAGCAGTTCTTC,TRBV10-3,TRBD1,NA,TRBJ2-1
CASSELAGGIIYNEQFF,TGTGCCAGCAGTGAACTAGCGGGAGGAATCATCTACAATGAGCAGTTCTTC,TRBV2,TRBD2,NA,TRBJ2-1
CASSLGSSQQTQYF,TGTGCCAGCAGTCTCGGGAGTTCCCAACAGACCCAGTACTTC,TRBV7-3,NA,NA,TRBJ2-5
CASSWGSMNTEAFF,TGTGCCAGCAGTTGGGGCAGCATGAACACTGAAGCTTTCTTT,TRBV12-3/TRBV12-4,NA,NA,TRBJ1-1
CASSSFGAVVRGDTQYF,TGTGCCAGCAGCTCCTTCGGGGCGGTCGTGCGGGGAGATACGCAGTATTTT,TRBV4-2,NA,NA,TRBJ2-3
CSARVSYEQFF,TGCAGTGCTAGAGTGAGCTATGAGCAGTTCTTC,TRBV20-1,NA,NA,TRBJ2-1
CASGLDGQGDQETQYF,TGTGCTAGTGGTTTGGACGGACAGGGGGACCAAGAGACCCAGTACTTC,TRBV12-5,TRBD1,NA,TRBJ2-5
CSANGRASSNEQFF,TGCAGTGCTAACGGGAGGGCCTCGAGCAATGAGCAGTTCTTC,TRBV20-1,TRBD2,NA,TRBJ2-1
CAISSYFGTGANQNTEAFF,TGTGCCATCAGTTCTTACTTTGGGACAGGGGCGAACCAGAACACTGAAGCTTTCTTT,TRBV10-3,TRBD1,few,TRBJ1-1
CASIRDRRSETQYF,TGTGCCAGCATCAGGGACAGGAGATCGGAGACCCAGTACTTC,TRBV28,TRBD1,NA,TRBJ2-5
CASSVGWSYNEQFF,TGTGCCAGCAGCGTAGGGTGGTCCTACAATGAGCAGTTCTTC,TRBV9,NA,NA,TRBJ2-1
CASSSTGTPTYEQYF,TGTGCCAGCAGCTCGACCGGGACCCCGACCTACGAGCAGTACTTC,TRBV7-9,NA,many,TRBJ2-7
CASRGTLLLNEQYF,TGTGCCAGCAGGGGGACATTGCTCCTCAACGAGCAGTACTTC,TRBV28,NA,few,TRBJ2-7
CASSGIGHSSGANVLTF,TGTGCCAGCAGTGGTATAGGCCACAGCTCTGGGGCCAACGTCCTGACTTTC,TRBV2,NA,NA,TRBJ2-6
CASRIGGFNEQYF,TGTGCCAGCAGAATCGGAGGGTTCAACGAGCAGTACTTC,TRBV7-2,NA,few,TRBJ2-7
CASSSGGQRTMGYTF,TGTGCCAGCAGCTCCGGGGGTCAACGGACTATGGGCTACACCTTC,TRBV7-2,NA,NA,TRBJ1-2
CASSLAQRRGSYEQYF,TGTGCCAGCAGCTTAGCCCAAAGGCGAGGCTCCTACGAGCAGTACTTC,TRBV11-2,NA,NA,TRBJ2-7
CTSSLTSGHTDTQYF,TGTACCAGTAGTCTTACTAGCGGACACACAGATACGCAGTATTTT,TRBV19,TRBD2,NA,TRBJ2-3
CSARVTAIAKNIQYF,TGCAGTGCTAGAGTGACAGCGATAGCCAAAAACATTCAGTACTTC,TRBV20-1,NA,few,TRBJ2-4